The clone carrying this TCR beta chain showed up just once. The target antigen is unknown. This sample is part of a study of shared clonotypes between healthy human individuals. Study-wide findings and caveats: Investigators collected only blood, and repertoires in tissues likely differ.

Genomic DNA (from each subset) was split evenly across several immunoSEQ plates. Unsorted PBMC DNA was run through sequencing on ten immunoSEQ deep assay plates. The repertoire was sequenced with immunoSEQ multiplex PCR; TCRdb's copy has only in-frame clones and lacks some. The sample includes about 450,000 clones, roughly 83% of them seen just once. CDR1 MDHEN and CDR2 SYDVKM come from the germline V gene. J lost 0 bases, V lost 0 bases, and 13 bases had no gene match. This CDR3 region has 20 residues. This receptor was obtained from a woman between 35 and 50 years old in good health. Some clones in this sample may be carry-over from other donors' samples. The sample consisted of PBMCs. V gene TRBV28 combines with J gene TRBJ1-5, with 8 bases identical to TRBD1. The CDR3 region is CASSLWENINRGFSNQPQHF. The CDR3 nucleotides read TGTGCCAGCAGTTTATGGGAAAACATTAACAGGGGGTTTAGCAATCAGCCCCAGCATTTT. The full variable domain, completed using reference TRBV28 and TRBJ1-5, is DVKVTQSSRYLVKRTGEKVFLECVQDMDHENMFWYRQDPGLGLRLIYFSYDVKMKEKGDIPEGYSVSREKKERFSLILESASTNQTSMYLCASSLWENINRGFSNQPQHFGDGTRLSIL.